Given below is one T cell receptor (beta chain) in context. Its cognate antigen is unknown. The data are from a study of Ad26.COV2.S vaccination and SARS-CoV-2 variants. Study observations and caveats: Reported post-vaccination CD8+ and CD4+ T cell responses to spike showed substantial breadth.

Clones were read by immunoSEQ multiplex PCR, and TCRdb kept only the in-frame ones, dropping some. This table has roughly 500,000 clones, nearly 90% appearing once. Germline values: CDR1 KGHSH, CDR2 LQKENI. Deletions cut 0 bases from V and 2 bases from J, with 10 bases between. This CDR3 has 15 residues. Treatment noted: over 15 received Ad26.COV2.S at low or high dose, single or two shots; a few received placebo; per-sample allocation not given. The investigators took samples on day 63 after the first vaccine or placebo injection. Here the sequenced sample was peripheral blood, taken in a trial of Ad26.COV2.S vaccine versus placebo. The sequence came from a person between 18 and 65 years old who received the Ad26.COV2.S COVID-19 vaccine or a placebo. This sequence joins TRBV18 and TRBJ1-2; D is undetermined. The CDR3 coding sequence is TGTGCCAGCTCACCACCGCAAGGGAAGAACTATGGCTACACCTTC. Its translation: CASSPPQGKNYGYTF. Full variable domain (outside the CDR3, taken from reference TRBV18 and TRBJ1-2): NAGVMQNPRHLVRRRGQEARLRCSPMKGHSHVYWYRQLPEEGLKFMVYLQKENIIDESGMPKERFSAEFPKEGPSILRIQQVVRGDSAAYFCASSPPQGKNYGYTFGSGTRLTVV.